The clone carrying this TCR beta chain appeared once. The antigen remains unidentified. This table comes from immunoSEQ multiplex PCR, and its TCRdb copy is limited to in-frame clones, with some not included. Of fewer than 20,000 clones in the sample, around 93% were seen once. These data originate in a study of OX40 agonist ivuxolimab in advanced cancers. Study-level information: Treatment received earlier with anti-PD-1, anti-PD-L1 or anti-CTLA-4 agents was allowed, and less than 45% had some. General observations from the study: In CD8+ T cells, expanded clones were on average more numerous than in CD4+.

V lost 3 bases and J 9 bases, leaving 12 bases between the germline ends. From germline, CDR1 is MNHNS and CDR2 SASEGT. This CDR3 is built from 14 residues. Blood got drawn at baseline, again on cycle 4 day 1, and then on cycle 7 day 1. This clonotype was obtained from an adult with an advanced solid tumor such as melanoma, head and neck, liver or kidney cancer. This chain joins TRBV6-1 and TRBJ1-6; D may be TRBD1 (6 bases). The starting material was CD4+ or CD8+ T cells sorted from blood, obtained in a trial of the OX40 agonist ivuxolimab. The CDR3 spells CASSDRGQVSPLHF. The CDR3 nucleotides read TGTGCCAGCAGTGATAGGGGACAAGTTTCACCCCTCCACTTT.